Listed below are T cell receptor beta chains from one sample, sequenced in a study of blood T cell repertoires in COVID-19. Clones were sequenced by immunoSEQ multiplex PCR, and TCRdb holds only the in-frame ones, with some missing. The data show some 170,000 clones, with just over 90% seen just once and around 2% held by the top ten. The sequenced material came from peripheral blood. These receptors were collected from a woman aged 60-75 years with COVID-19, enrolled during active disease. The CDR3 runs from the conserved cysteine through the conserved F or W. A D gene is named only where the DNA matches it firmly. Only part of the rows carry a size: once, few, many, or a class if the clone is expanded.

CDR3nt	CDR3aa	abundance	len	v_gene	j_gene	d_gene
TGTGCCAGCAGCCAAGATTTTTACCGGGAGCGGGGCTATGGCTACACCTTC	CASSQDFYRERGYGYTF	NA	17	TRBV4-2	TRBJ1-2	NA
TGTGCCAGCAGCATTCGGGACAGGGAGTTCTTC	CASSIRDREFF	NA	11	TRBV5-8	TRBJ2-1	TRBD1
TGTGCCAGCTCACCACGGACGGACAGGATGAACACTGAAGCTTTCTTT	CASSPRTDRMNTEAFF	NA	16	TRBV18	TRBJ1-1	TRBD1
TGTGCCAGCAGTGACTCGGCGACAGCTAACTATGGCTACACCTTC	CASSDSATANYGYTF	NA	15	TRBV6-4	TRBJ1-2	NA
TGTGCCAGCAGGAGCGAGTTGGGTACGGCTTTCTTT	CASRSELGTAFF	NA	12	TRBV6-5	TRBJ1-1	NA
TGTGCCAGCAGCCGAGCGGGGGGAGCGAAAGATACGCAGTATTTT	CASSRAGGAKDTQYF	NA	15	TRBV6-2/TRBV6-3	TRBJ2-3	TRBD2
TGTGCCAGCAGTGACGCGGGGGCAGGGGTTGAGACCCAGTACTTC	CASSDAGAGVETQYF	NA	15	TRBV25-1	TRBJ2-5	NA
TGTGCCAGCAGCTTGGACCTGACAGGGTACTATGGCTACACCTTC	CASSLDLTGYYGYTF	NA	15	TRBV5-8	TRBJ1-2	TRBD1
TGTGCCAGCAGCTTCGGGACAGGGGTGGATGAAAAACTGTTTTTT	CASSFGTGVDEKLFF	NA	15	TRBV7-8	TRBJ1-4	TRBD1
TGTGCCAGCAGCCTAACAGGGGGCGGGTACGAGCAGTACTTC	CASSLTGGGYEQYF	NA	14	TRBV7-2	TRBJ2-7	TRBD1
TGTGCCAGCAGCGTACTCGGGGGGTTTAACGATGAGCAGTTCTTC	CASSVLGGFNDEQFF	NA	15	TRBV9	TRBJ2-1	TRBD2
TGCGCCAGCAGCTGGAAGACCGGACAGGAGGATTCACCCCTCCACTTT	CASSWKTGQEDSPLHF	NA	16	TRBV4-1	TRBJ1-6	TRBD1
TGCAGCGTAGCACGCCGGGATGCCGGGGGCACTGAAGCTTTCTTT	CSVARRDAGGTEAFF	NA	15	TRBV29-1	TRBJ1-1	NA
TGTGCCAGTAGGGACAGGGTAGGTACTGAAGCTTTCTTT	CASRDRVGTEAFF	NA	13	TRBV19	TRBJ1-1	TRBD1
TGTGCCAGCAGTGAATATGGAGAAAACTATGGCTACACCTTC	CASSEYGENYGYTF	NA	14	TRBV2	TRBJ1-2	NA
TGTGCCAGCAATGCGCAGGAATTTAACTATGGCTACACCTTC	CASNAQEFNYGYTF	NA	14	TRBV6-4	TRBJ1-2	NA
TGTGCCAGCAGTTACGGTAGCTCTGGGGCCAACGTCCTGACTTTC	CASSYGSSGANVLTF	NA	15	TRBV6-2/TRBV6-3	TRBJ2-6	NA
TGTGCCAGCAGCTTAAGTAACAGGGTAGAGGGGAATGAGCAGTTCTTC	CASSLSNRVEGNEQFF	NA	16	TRBV11-2	TRBJ2-1	NA
TGTGCCAGCAGCCAAGTTGGTTCAGGTAGCTCCTATAATTCACCCCTCCACTTT	CASSQVGSGSSYNSPLHF	NA	18	TRBV3-1/TRBV3-2	TRBJ1-6	NA
TGTGCCAGCAGCGATCTTGGGACATTGGGAAACACCATATATTTT	CASSDLGTLGNTIYF	NA	15	TRBV9	TRBJ1-3	NA
TGTGCCAGCAGCCCAGACACTAACTATGGCTACACCTTC	CASSPDTNYGYTF	NA	13	TRBV6-6	TRBJ1-2	NA
TGTGCCAGCAGCAGACCGGGACTAAAAGAGACCCAGTACTTC	CASSRPGLKETQYF	NA	14	TRBV7-2	TRBJ2-5	TRBD2
TGTGCCAGCCCAGGGGGCCTCCTCCTTAGCTCCTATAATTCACCCCTCCACTTT	CASPGGLLLSSYNSPLHF	NA	18	TRBV9	TRBJ1-6	TRBD1
TGTGCCAGCAGCTTGGGGCCAGAATATAGCAATCAGCCCCAGCATTTT	CASSLGPEYSNQPQHF	NA	16	TRBV5-8	TRBJ1-5	NA
TGCAGCGTGAGGAAACAGGGGGCGAATGGCGGGGAGCTGTTTTTT	CSVRKQGANGGELFF	NA	15	TRBV29-1	TRBJ2-2	TRBD1
TGTGCCATCGGGCCAGGAAGTAATGAGCAGTTCTTC	CAIGPGSNEQFF	NA	12	TRBV10-3	TRBJ2-1	NA
TGTGCCAGCAGTTACGGCCGGGACTTAGCCCAGCATTTT	CASSYGRDLAQHF	NA	13	TRBV6-6	TRBJ1-5	NA
TGTGCCAGTAGTATAGGAGGGCAGGGGCTAGGGAACCAGCATTTT	CASSIGGQGLGNQHF	NA	15	TRBV19	TRBJ1-5	NA
TGTGCCAGCAGCTTAGGGACAGGGGGAAATGCCGAAGCTTTCTTT	CASSLGTGGNAEAFF	NA	15	TRBV7-9	TRBJ1-1	TRBD1
TGTGCTAGTGGGCTTCTAGAGAGGACAGGGGAATTCTACGAGCAGTACTTC	CASGLLERTGEFYEQYF	NA	17	TRBV12-5	TRBJ2-7	TRBD1
TGCGCCAGCAGCCAAGAGGCGGGATTTATGAGTGAAAAACTGTTTTTT	CASSQEAGFMSEKLFF	few	16	TRBV4-3	TRBJ1-4	NA
TGTGCCATCAGGTTGACAGGGGGAAGATACGACTATGGCTACACCTTC	CAIRLTGGRYDYGYTF	NA	16	TRBV10-3	TRBJ1-2	TRBD1
TGTGCCAGCAGCCCTAGAACAGGGGTCCTTCAGCCCCAGCATTTT	CASSPRTGVLQPQHF	once	15	TRBV5-8	TRBJ1-5	TRBD1
TGTGCCAGCTCACGAAGCGGGGGGGAATACGAGCAGTACTTC	CASSRSGGEYEQYF	NA	14	TRBV18	TRBJ2-7	TRBD2
TGTGCCGGGAAGAGTGGGGCGCGGGATACGCAGTATTTT	CAGKSGARDTQYF	NA	13	TRBV2	TRBJ2-3	NA
TGTGCCAGCAGCGTAGGCCAGGGTGAAGCTAACTATGGCTACACCTTC	CASSVGQGEANYGYTF	NA	16	TRBV9	TRBJ1-2	NA
TGCGCCAGCAGCTTGGACACCCCCAGGGACGAGCAGTACTTC	CASSLDTPRDEQYF	NA	14	TRBV5-1	TRBJ2-7	NA
TGTGCCTGGAGTCTCATGACAGGGGGAAACAATGAGCAGTTCTTC	CAWSLMTGGNNEQFF	NA	15	TRBV30	TRBJ2-1	TRBD1
TGCAGCGTCGCAAATACCGGGACAGGGGGCCATGGCTATGGCTACACCTTC	CSVANTGTGGHGYGYTF	NA	17	TRBV29-1	TRBJ1-2	TRBD1
TGTGCCAGCAGCTCCCAAAATCAGCCCCAGCATTTT	CASSSQNQPQHF	few	12	TRBV7-9	TRBJ1-5	NA
TGTGCCAGCAGCCGTACAGTCTCCGGGGAGCTGTTTTTT	CASSRTVSGELFF	NA	13	TRBV7-3	TRBJ2-2	NA
TGTGCCAGCAGTTCGACAGGATCGGAGACCCAGTACTTC	CASSSTGSETQYF	NA	13	TRBV5-6	TRBJ2-5	NA
TGCAGTGCTAGTTCTAGCGGGGCCTACGAGCAGTACTTC	CSASSSGAYEQYF	NA	13	TRBV20-1	TRBJ2-7	TRBD2
TGTGCCAGCAGTTTTGAGGGACAGGCTGGAAACACCATATATTTT	CASSFEGQAGNTIYF	NA	15	TRBV6-5	TRBJ1-3	TRBD1
TGTGCCAGCAGCGCCGGACAGGGGGCTAATCAGCCCCAGCATTTT	CASSAGQGANQPQHF	NA	15	TRBV9	TRBJ1-5	TRBD1
TGTGCCAGCAGCTTCGATTCATCAGGGTTAGGCTACACCTTC	CASSFDSSGLGYTF	NA	14	TRBV7-3	TRBJ1-2	NA
TGTGCCAGCAGCCTGACAGAGAACACTGAAGCTTTCTTT	CASSLTENTEAFF	NA	13	TRBV7-2	TRBJ1-1	NA
TGCGCCAGCAGCCAAGATAACGGAGGGAGGTCCTATAATTCACCCCTCCACTTT	CASSQDNGGRSYNSPLHF	NA	18	TRBV4-3	TRBJ1-6	NA
TGTGCCATCAGTGAAAGCTCAGGGATGAACACTGAAGCTTTCTTT	CAISESSGMNTEAFF	NA	15	TRBV10-3	TRBJ1-1	NA
TGTGCCAGCAGTTACGCGGGGGGGCCGAATGAGCAGTTCTTC	CASSYAGGPNEQFF	NA	14	TRBV6-2/TRBV6-3	TRBJ2-1	TRBD2
TGTGCCAGCAGCTTACCTAGCGGGGGGTACAATGAGCAGTTCTTC	CASSLPSGGYNEQFF	NA	15	TRBV7-2	TRBJ2-1	TRBD2
TGTGCCAGCAGCTCATATACAGGGATCGGAAACACCATATATTTT	CASSSYTGIGNTIYF	NA	15	TRBV9	TRBJ1-3	NA
TGCAGCGTTGCCCCTAGTCTAACAGGGGGGGACACTGAAGCTTTCTTT	CSVAPSLTGGDTEAFF	NA	16	TRBV29-1	TRBJ1-1	TRBD1
TGTGCCAGCAGCTTCAGGGGGCGATTGCTAGGAGGCTACACCTTC	CASSFRGRLLGGYTF	NA	15	TRBV13	TRBJ1-2	TRBD1
TGTGCCAGCAGCCCCGCCAGACGGGACAGGGGGGGGAAACTGTTTTTT	CASSPARRDRGGKLFF	NA	16	TRBV3-1/TRBV3-2	TRBJ1-4	TRBD1